This paragraph reports one T cell receptor (beta chain). It was cDNA, reverse transcribed from extracted RNA, that served as the sequencing template. The table came from immunoSEQ multiplex PCR; TCRdb's copy has only in-frame clones and leaves some out. The sample holds about 160,000 clones; around three fifths are singletons and the top ten take around 0.91%. The sample's treatment: oral pan-JAK inhibitor, 5-10 mg twice daily. The data are from a study of CD8+ T cells in alopecia areata. V lost 4 bases, J lost 14 bases, and 9 bases stayed unmatched. CDR3 length: 13 residues. CDR1 and CDR2 (germline): SGHNT, YYREEE (reference sequence).

This receptor was taken from a human donor with alopecia areata. Sequences were derived from CD4+ T cells sorted from blood, sampled at week 4, from a patient treated with tofacitinib. V and J are TRBV5-4 and TRBJ1-6; the match to TRBD1 covers 7 bases. The CDR3 reads CASSEGQPGALHF. CDR3 DNA sequence: TGTGCCAGCAGCGAGGGACAGCCCGGGGCCCTCCACTTT. The complete variable domain, with remaining parts taken from reference TRBV5-4 and TRBJ1-6, reads ETGVTQSPTHLIKTRGQQVTLRCSSQSGHNTVSWYQQALGQGPQFIFQYYREEENGRGNFPPRFSGLQFPNYSSELNVNALELDDSALYLCASSEGQPGALHFGNGTRLTVT.